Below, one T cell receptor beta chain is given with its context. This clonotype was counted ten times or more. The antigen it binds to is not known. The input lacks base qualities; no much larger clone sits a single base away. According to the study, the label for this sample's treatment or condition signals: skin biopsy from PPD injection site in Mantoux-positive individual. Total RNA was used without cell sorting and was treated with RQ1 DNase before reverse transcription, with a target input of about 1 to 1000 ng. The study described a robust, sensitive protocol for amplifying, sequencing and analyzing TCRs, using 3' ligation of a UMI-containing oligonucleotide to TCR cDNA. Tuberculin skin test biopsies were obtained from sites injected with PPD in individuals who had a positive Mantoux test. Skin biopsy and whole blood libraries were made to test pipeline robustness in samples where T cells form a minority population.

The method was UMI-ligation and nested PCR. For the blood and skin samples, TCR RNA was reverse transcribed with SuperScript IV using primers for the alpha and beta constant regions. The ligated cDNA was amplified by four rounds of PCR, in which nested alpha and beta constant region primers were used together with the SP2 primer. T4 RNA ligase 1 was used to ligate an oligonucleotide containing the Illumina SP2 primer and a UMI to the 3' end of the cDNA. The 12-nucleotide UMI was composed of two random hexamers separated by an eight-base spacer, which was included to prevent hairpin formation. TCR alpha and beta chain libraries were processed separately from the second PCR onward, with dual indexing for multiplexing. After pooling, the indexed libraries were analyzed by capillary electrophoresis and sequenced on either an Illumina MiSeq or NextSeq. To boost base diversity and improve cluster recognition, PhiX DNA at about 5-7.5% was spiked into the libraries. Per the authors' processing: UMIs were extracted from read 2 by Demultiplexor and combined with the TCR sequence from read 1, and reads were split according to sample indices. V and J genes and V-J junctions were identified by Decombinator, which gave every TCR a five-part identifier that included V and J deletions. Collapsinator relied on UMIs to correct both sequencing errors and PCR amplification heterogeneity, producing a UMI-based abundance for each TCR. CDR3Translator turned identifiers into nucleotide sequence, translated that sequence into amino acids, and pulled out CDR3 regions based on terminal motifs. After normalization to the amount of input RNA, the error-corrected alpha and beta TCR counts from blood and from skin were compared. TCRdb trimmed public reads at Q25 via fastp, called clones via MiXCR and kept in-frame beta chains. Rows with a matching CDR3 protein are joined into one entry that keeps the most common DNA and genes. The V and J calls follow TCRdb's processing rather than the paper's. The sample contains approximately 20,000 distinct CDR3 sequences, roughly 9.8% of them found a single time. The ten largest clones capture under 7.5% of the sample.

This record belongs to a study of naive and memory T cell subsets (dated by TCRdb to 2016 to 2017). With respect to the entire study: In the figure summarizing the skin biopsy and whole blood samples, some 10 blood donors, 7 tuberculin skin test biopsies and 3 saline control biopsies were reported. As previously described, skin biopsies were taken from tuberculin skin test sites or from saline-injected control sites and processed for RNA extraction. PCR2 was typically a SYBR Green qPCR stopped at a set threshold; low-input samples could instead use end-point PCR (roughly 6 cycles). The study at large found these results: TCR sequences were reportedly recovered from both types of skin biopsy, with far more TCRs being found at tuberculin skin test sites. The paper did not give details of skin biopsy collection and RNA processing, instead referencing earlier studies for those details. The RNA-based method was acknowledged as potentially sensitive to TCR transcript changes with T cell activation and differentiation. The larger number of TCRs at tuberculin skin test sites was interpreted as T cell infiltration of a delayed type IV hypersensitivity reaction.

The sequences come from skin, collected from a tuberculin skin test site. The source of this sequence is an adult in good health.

The nucleotide sequence is TGTGCCAGCAGACTGGGGTCTAGCGCGGGCTACAATGAGCAGTTCTTC. It translates to CASRLGSSAGYNEQFF. The V and J segments used are TRBV27 and TRBJ2-1, and perhaps TRBD2 as D gene, on 6 matching bases. Taken from cysteine to phenylalanine, the CDR3 has 16 residues. Just CDR3 DNA is preserved here, 48 bases in frame from base 1. Trimming takes 6 bases from V and 3 bases from J, and the germline ends sit 18 bases apart. The CDR1 and CDR2 encoded by the germline V gene (reference sequence) are MNHEY and SMNVEV.